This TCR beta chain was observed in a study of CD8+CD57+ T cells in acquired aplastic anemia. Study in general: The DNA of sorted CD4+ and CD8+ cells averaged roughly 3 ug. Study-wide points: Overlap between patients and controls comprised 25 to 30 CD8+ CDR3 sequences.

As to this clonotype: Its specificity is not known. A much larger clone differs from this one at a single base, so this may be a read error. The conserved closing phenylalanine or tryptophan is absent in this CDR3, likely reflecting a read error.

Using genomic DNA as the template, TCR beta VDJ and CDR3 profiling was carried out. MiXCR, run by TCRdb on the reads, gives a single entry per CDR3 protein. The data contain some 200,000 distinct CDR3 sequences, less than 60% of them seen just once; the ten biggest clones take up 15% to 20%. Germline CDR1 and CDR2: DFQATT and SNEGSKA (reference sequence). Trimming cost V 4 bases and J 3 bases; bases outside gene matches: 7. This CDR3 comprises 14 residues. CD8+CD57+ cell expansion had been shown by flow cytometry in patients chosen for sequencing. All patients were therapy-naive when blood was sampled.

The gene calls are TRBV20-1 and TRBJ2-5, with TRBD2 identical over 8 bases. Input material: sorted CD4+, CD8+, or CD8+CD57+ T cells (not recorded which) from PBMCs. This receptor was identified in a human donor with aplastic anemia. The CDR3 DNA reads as TGCAGTGCTAAGGCCGGGGGGGCGGAAGAGACCCAGTACTCC. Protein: CSAKAGGAEETQYS.